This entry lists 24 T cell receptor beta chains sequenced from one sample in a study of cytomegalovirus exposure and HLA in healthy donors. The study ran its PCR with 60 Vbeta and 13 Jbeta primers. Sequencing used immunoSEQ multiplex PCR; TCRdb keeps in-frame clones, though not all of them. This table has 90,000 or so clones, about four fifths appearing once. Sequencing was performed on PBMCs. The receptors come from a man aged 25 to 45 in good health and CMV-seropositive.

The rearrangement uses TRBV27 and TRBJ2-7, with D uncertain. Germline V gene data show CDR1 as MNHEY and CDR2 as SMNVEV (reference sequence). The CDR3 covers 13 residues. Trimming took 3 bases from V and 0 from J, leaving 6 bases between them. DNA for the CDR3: TGTGCCAGCAGTTTTAGAGGCTCCTACGAGCAGTACTTC. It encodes CASSFRGSYEQYF.

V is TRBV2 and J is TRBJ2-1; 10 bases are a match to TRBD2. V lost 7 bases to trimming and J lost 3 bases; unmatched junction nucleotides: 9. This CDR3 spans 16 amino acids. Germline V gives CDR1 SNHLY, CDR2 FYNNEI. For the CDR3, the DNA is TGTGCCAGCAAGGTCCCGGGACTAGCGATCTACAATGAGCAGTTCTTC. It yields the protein CASKVPGLAIYNEQFF.

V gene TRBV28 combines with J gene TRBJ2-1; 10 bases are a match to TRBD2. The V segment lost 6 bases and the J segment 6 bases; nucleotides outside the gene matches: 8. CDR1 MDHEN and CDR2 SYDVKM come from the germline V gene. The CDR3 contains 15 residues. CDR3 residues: CASSWSGRAVNEQFF. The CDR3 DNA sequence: TGTGCCAGCAGCTGGAGCGGGAGGGCTGTCAATGAGCAGTTCTTC.

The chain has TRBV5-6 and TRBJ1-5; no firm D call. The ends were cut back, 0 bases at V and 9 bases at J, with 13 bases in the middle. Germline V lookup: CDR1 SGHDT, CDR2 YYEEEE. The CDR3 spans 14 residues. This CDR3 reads CASSLGQDYRPQHF. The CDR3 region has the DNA TGTGCCAGCAGCTTGGGGCAGGATTATCGGCCCCAGCATTTT.

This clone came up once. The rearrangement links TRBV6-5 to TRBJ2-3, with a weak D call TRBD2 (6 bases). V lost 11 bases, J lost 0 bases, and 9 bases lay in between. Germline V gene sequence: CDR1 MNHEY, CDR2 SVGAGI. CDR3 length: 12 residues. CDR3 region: CAAGSSTDTQYF. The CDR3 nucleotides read TGTGCCGCCGGGAGTAGCACAGATACGCAGTATTTT.

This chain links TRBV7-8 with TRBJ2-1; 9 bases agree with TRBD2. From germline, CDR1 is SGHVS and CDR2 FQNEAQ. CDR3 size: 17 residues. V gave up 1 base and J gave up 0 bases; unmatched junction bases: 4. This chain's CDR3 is CASSLVLAGLSYNEQFF. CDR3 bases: TGTGCCAGCAGCTTAGTACTAGCGGGTCTCTCCTACAATGAGCAGTTCTTC.

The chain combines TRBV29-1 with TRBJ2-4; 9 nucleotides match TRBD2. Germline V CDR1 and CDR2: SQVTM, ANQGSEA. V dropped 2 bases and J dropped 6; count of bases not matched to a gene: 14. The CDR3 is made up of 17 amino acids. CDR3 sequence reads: CSVELRAGGGDGNIQYF. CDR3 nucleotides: TGCAGCGTTGAACTTAGAGCGGGAGGAGGGGATGGAAACATTCAGTACTTC.

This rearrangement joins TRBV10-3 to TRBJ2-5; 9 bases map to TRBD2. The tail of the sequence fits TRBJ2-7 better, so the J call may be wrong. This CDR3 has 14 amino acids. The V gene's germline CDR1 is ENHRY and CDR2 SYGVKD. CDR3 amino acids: CAAGETSGVYEQYF. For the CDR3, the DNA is TGTGCCGCCGGGGAGACTAGCGGAGTTTACGAGCAGTACTTC.

CDR3 nucleotides: TGCGCCAGCCAACAGGGGTCCTACAATGAGCAGTTCTTC. Its translation: CASQQGSYNEQFF. V usage is TRBV5-1 and J usage is TRBJ2-1, with 7 positions matching TRBD1. This CDR3 contains 13 residues. Per germline, CDR1 SGHRS and CDR2 YFSETQ. V lost 7 bases to trimming and J lost 1 base; unmatched junction nucleotides: 2.

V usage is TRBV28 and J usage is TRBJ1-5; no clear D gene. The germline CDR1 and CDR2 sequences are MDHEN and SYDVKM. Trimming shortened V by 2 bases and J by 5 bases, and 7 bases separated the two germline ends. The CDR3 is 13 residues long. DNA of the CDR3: TGTGCCAGCAGTTTACGTCCCCATCAGCCCCAGCATTTT. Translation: CASSLRPHQPQHF.

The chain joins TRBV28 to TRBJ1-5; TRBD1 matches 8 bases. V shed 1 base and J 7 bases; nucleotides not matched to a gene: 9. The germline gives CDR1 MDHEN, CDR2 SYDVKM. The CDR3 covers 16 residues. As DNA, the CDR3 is TGTGCCAGCAGTTTATACCGACAGGGGTTGGAACAGCCCCAGCATTTT. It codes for CASSLYRQGLEQPQHF.

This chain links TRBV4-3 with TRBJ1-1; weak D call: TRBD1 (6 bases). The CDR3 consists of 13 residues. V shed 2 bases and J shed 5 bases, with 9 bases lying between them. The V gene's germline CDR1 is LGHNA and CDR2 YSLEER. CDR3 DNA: TGCGCCAGCAGCCAAACAGGGAGAACTGAAGCTTTCTTT. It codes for CASSQTGRTEAFF.

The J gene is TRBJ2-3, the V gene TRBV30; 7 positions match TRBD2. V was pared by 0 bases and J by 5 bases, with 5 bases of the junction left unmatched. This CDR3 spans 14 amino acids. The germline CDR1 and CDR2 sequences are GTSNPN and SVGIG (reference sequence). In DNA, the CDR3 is TGTGCCTGGAGTGTTCTGGGGGGGAGAGATACGCAGTATTTT. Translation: CAWSVLGGRDTQYF. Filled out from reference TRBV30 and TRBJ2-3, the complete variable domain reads SQTIHQWPATLVQPVGSPLSLECTVEGTSNPNLYWYRQAAGRGLQLLFYSVGIGQISSEVPQNLSASRPQDRQFILSSKKLLLSDSGFYLCAWSVLGGRDTQYFGPGTRLTVL.

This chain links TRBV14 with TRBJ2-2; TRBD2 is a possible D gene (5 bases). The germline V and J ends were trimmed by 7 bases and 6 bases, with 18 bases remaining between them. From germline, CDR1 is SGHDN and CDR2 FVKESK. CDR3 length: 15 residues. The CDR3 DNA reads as TGTGCCAGCACCCCAACTAGGAGTGGACCCGGGGAGCTGTTTTTT. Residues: CASTPTRSGPGELFF.

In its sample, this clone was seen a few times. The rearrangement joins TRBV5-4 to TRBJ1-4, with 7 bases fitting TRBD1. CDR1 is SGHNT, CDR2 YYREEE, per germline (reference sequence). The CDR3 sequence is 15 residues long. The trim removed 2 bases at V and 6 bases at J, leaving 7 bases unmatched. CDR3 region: CASSFYRDSHEKLFF. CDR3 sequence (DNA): TGTGCCAGCAGCTTCTACCGGGACAGTCATGAAAAACTGTTTTTT.

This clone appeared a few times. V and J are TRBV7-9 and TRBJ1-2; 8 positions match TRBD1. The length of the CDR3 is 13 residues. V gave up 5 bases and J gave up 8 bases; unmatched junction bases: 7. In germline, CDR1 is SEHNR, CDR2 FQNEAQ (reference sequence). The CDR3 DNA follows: TGTGCCAGCAGCCCGGACAGGGTGGAAGGCTACACCTTC. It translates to CASSPDRVEGYTF.

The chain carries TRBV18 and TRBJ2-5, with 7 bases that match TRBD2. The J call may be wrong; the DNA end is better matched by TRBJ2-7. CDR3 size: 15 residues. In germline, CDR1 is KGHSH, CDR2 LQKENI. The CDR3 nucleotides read TGTGCCAGCCGACTGGCCAGCGGGACTTCCTACGAGCAGTACTTC. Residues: CASRLASGTSYEQYF.

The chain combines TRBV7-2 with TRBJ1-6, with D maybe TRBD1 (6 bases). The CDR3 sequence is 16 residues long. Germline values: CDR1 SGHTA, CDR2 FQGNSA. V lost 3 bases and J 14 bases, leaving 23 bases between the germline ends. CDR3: CASSFSTGPPVPTLHF. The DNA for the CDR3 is TGTGCCAGCAGCTTCTCTACAGGGCCCCCAGTCCCGACCCTCCACTTT.

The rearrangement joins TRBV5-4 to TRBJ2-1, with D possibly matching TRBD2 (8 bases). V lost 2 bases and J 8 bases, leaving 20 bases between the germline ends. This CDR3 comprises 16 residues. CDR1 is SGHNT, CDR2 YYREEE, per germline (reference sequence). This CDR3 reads CASSLKKGAGGDEQFF. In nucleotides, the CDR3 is TGTGCCAGCAGCTTAAAAAAGGGGGCGGGAGGCGATGAGCAGTTCTTC.

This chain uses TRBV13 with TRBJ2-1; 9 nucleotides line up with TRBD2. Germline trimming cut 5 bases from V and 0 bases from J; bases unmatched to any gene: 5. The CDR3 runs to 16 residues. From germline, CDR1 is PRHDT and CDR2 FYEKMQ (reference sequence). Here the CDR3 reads CASSRPTSGSYNEQFF. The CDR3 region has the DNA TGTGCCAGCAGCCGGCCGACTAGCGGCTCCTACAATGAGCAGTTCTTC.

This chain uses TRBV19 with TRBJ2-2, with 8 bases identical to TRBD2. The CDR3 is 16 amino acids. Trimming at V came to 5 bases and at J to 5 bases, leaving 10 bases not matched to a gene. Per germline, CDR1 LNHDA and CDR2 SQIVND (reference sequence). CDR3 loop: CASSGRGAAATGELFF. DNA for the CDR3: TGTGCCAGTAGTGGGCGGGGGGCCGCGGCGACCGGGGAGCTGTTTTTT.

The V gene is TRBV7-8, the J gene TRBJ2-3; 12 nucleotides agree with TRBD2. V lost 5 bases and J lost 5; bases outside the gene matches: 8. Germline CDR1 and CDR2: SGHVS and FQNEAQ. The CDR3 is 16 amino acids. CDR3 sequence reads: CASSLGTSGFRDTQYF. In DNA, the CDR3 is TGTGCCAGCAGCCTCGGGACTAGCGGGTTCCGAGATACGCAGTATTTT. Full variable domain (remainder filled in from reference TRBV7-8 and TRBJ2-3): GAGVSQSPRYKVAKRGQDVALRCDPISGHVSLFWYQQALGQGPEFLTYFQNEAQLDKSGLPSDRFFAERPEGSVSTLKIQRTQQEDSAVYLCASSLGTSGFRDTQYFGPGTRLTVL.

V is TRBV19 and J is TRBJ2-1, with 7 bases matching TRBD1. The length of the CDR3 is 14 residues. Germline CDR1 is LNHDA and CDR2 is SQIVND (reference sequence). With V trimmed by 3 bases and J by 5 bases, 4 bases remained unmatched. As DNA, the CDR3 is TGTGCCAGTAGTATCTGGGACAGAAACAATGAGCAGTTCTTC. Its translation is CASSIWDRNNEQFF.

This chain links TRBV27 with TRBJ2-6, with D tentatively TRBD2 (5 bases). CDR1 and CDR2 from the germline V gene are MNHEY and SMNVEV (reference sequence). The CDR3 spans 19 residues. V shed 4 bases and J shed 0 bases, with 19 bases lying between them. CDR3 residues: CASSYRRGGPSSGANVLTF. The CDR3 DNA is TGTGCCAGCAGTTATCGGAGAGGAGGCCCATCCTCTGGGGCCAACGTCCTGACTTTC.